Below, 16 T cell receptor beta chains from the same sample are listed, as sequenced in a study of blood T cell repertoires in COVID-19. The repertoire was sequenced with immunoSEQ multiplex PCR; TCRdb's copy has only in-frame clones and lacks some. Found here are more than 45,000 clones, approximately 91% of them singletons; the top ten hold about 26%. The sequencing sample was made of peripheral blood. These receptor sequences come from a human donor in a cohort sampled during active COVID-19.

The V and J genes are TRBV18 and TRBJ1-5; TRBD1 might be the D (6 bases). The V and J ends lost 2 bases and 3 bases respectively, with 11 bases between them. The CDR3 contains 15 residues. CDR1 and CDR2 (germline): KGHSH, LQKENI. In DNA, the CDR3 is TGTGCCAGCTCACCAGGAGGGGGGGTCAATCAGCCCCAGCATTTT. Translating gives CASSPGGGVNQPQHF.

The rearrangement joins TRBV5-1 to TRBJ2-5, with TRBD2 as a possible D gene (6 bases). The CDR3 length is 14 residues. The V and J ends lost 4 bases and 0 bases respectively, with 10 bases between them. CDR1 is SGHRS and CDR2 is YFSETQ in the germline V gene. The CDR3 DNA sequence: TGCGCCAGCAGCCCAGGGAGGTACCAAGAGACCCAGTACTTC. As protein: CASSPGRYQETQYF.

The chain links TRBV3-1 (or the pseudogene TRBV3-2) to TRBJ2-7, with TRBD2 identical over 8 bases. CDR1 LGHDT and CDR2 YNNKEL come from the germline V gene (reference sequence). CDR3 length: 16 residues. The trim removed 0 bases at V and 3 bases at J, leaving 7 bases unmatched. The CDR3 DNA follows: TGTGCCAGCAGCCAAGACGTCGGGGGGGTGGGCTACGAGCAGTACGTC. This gives the protein CASSQDVGGVGYEQYV.

In this sample, this clone turned up a few times. The CDR3 DNA reads TGTGCCAGCCGCGGGGGGGCGATGAACACTGAAGCTTTCTTT. It codes for CASRGGAMNTEAFF. The chain uses TRBV19 and TRBJ1-1; TRBD1 might be the D (6 bases). CDR3 length: 14 residues. Germline V CDR1 and CDR2: LNHDA, SQIVND (reference sequence). V lost 9 bases and J 0 bases, leaving 14 bases between the germline ends.

The chain carries TRBV7-2 and TRBJ2-2; D is possibly TRBD2 (7 bases). CDR1 SGHTA and CDR2 FQGNSA come from the germline V gene. CDR3 length: 16 residues. V was cut by 2 bases and J by 6 bases, with 16 bases left in between. The CDR3 nucleotides read TGTGCCAGCAGCTTATCGCCCGGGGGGCCCTCCGGGGAGCTGTTTTTT. Protein product: CASSLSPGGPSGELFF.

This clone was observed a single time. This chain links TRBV30 with TRBJ2-5, with unresolved D. V was clipped by 3 bases and J by 5 bases, with 7 bases between them. From germline, CDR1 is GTSNPN and CDR2 SVGIG (reference sequence). The CDR3 extends over 11 amino acids. CDR3 loop: CAWSPRETQYF. CDR3 DNA sequence: TGTGCCTGGAGCCCCCGGGAGACCCAGTACTTC.

The rearrangement links TRBV11-3 to TRBJ1-2; 9 bases align to TRBD1. Germline V CDR1 and CDR2: SGHNT, YENEEA. The CDR3 runs to 15 residues. The trim removed 4 bases at V and 4 bases at J, leaving 7 bases unmatched. This CDR3 reads CASSSGTGRAYGYTF. CDR3 nucleotides: TGTGCCAGCAGCTCCGGGACAGGGCGCGCCTATGGCTACACCTTC. The whole variable domain, remainder taken from reference TRBV11-3 and TRBJ1-2, is EAGVVQSPRYKIIEKKQPVAFWCNPISGHNTLYWYLQNLGQGPELLIRYENEEAVDDSQLPKDRFSAERLKGVDSTLKIQPAELGDSAVYLCASSSGTGRAYGYTFGSGTRLTVV.

The chain is built from TRBV6-2 or TRBV6-3 and TRBJ2-1, with TRBD2 identical over 8 bases. This CDR3 is 14 amino acids long. Trimming removed 2 bases from V and 8 bases from J; junction bases left unmatched: 5. Germline V lookup: CDR1 MNHEY, CDR2 SVGEGT. CDR3 coding DNA: TGTGCCAGCAGTTACAGCGGGAGATTGGATGAGCAGTTCTTC. It codes for CASSYSGRLDEQFF.

The V gene is TRBV11-2, the J gene TRBJ2-5; 9 nucleotides agree with TRBD2. Germline values: CDR1 SGHAT, CDR2 FQNNGV. The CDR3 covers 16 residues. V lost 5 bases and J lost 4; bases outside the gene matches: 11. The CDR3 is CASSVPLAGVRETQYF. CDR3 nucleotides: TGTGCCAGCAGCGTACCCTTAGCGGGAGTTCGAGAGACCCAGTACTTC. Full variable domain (outside the CDR3, taken from reference TRBV11-2 and TRBJ2-5): EAGVAQSPRYKIIEKRQSVAFWCNPISGHATLYWYQQILGQGPKLLIQFQNNGVVDDSQLPKDRFSAERLKGVDSTLKIQPAKLEDSAVYLCASSVPLAGVRETQYFGPGTRLLVL.

V and J are TRBV12-3 or TRBV12-4 and TRBJ1-1, with D perhaps matching TRBD1 (6 bases). The CDR3 consists of 13 residues. V lost 5 bases and J 5 bases, leaving 12 bases between the germline ends. The CDR3 region has the DNA TGTGCCAGCAGTAGAACAGGGAAAACTGAAGCTTTCTTT. This sequence encodes CASSRTGKTEAFF.

This clone was seen a handful of times. The chain is built from TRBV19 and TRBJ2-1; D might be TRBD2 (6 bases). The CDR3 sequence is 15 residues long. CDR1 LNHDA and CDR2 SQIVND come from the germline V gene (reference sequence). V was pared by 8 bases and J by 3 bases, with 17 bases between. Here the CDR3 reads CASQSSGGNYNEQFF. The CDR3 coding sequence is TGTGCCAGTCAAAGTAGTGGGGGGAACTACAATGAGCAGTTCTTC. The full variable domain, with the rest looked up from reference TRBV19 and TRBJ2-1, is DGGITQSPKYLFRKEGQNVTLSCEQNLNHDAMYWYRQDPGQGLRLIYYSQIVNDFQKGDIAEGYSVSREKKESFPLTVTSAQKNPTAFYLCASQSSGGNYNEQFFGPGTRLTVL.

The count of this clone is one. V usage is TRBV27 and J usage is TRBJ1-2; the D gene is possibly TRBD1 (6 bases). This CDR3 region has 16 residues. Per germline, CDR1 MNHEY and CDR2 SMNVEV (reference sequence). V lost 5 bases and J 8 bases, leaving 24 bases between the germline ends. CDR3 nucleotide sequence: TGTGCCAGCAGTCTATTCGATCTCATACCGGGGGGCGGCTACACCTTC. Its translation is CASSLFDLIPGGGYTF.

V and J are TRBV29-1 and TRBJ2-5; 8 bases line up with TRBD1. Germline V gene data show CDR1 as SQVTM and CDR2 as ANQGSEA. J was trimmed by 1 base and V by 7 bases; bases with no gene match: 5. The CDR3 runs 13 residues. The CDR3 spells CSADRGSQETQYF. Here the CDR3 DNA reads TGCAGCGCTGACAGGGGTAGCCAAGAGACCCAGTACTTC.

V usage is TRBV5-4 and J usage is TRBJ2-3, with D perhaps TRBD1 (6 bases). Germline CDR1 reads SGHNT; CDR2 reads YYREEE (reference sequence). This CDR3 has 15 amino acids. V was pared by 1 base and J by 7 bases, with 16 bases between. DNA for the CDR3: TGTGCCAGCAGCTTGCCAGGGGCATTAGTGAATACGCAGTATTTT. It is translated as CASSLPGALVNTQYF.

The V gene is TRBV9, the J gene TRBJ2-3, with 11 bases that match TRBD2. Trimming removed 3 bases from V and 1 base from J; junction bases left unmatched: 1. The CDR3 totals 15 residues. Germline loops: CDR1 SGDLS, CDR2 YYNGEE. CDR3 nucleotides: TGTGCCAGCAGCGAACTAGCGGGGGGCACAGATACGCAGTATTTT. It is translated as CASSELAGGTDTQYF. The full variable domain, in which reference TRBV9 and TRBJ2-3 provide the parts outside the CDR3, is DSGVTQTPKHLITATGQRVTLRCSPRSGDLSVYWYQQSLDQGLQFLIQYYNGEERAKGNILERFSAQQFPDLHSELNLSSLELGDSALYFCASSELAGGTDTQYFGPGTRLTVL.

The chain employs TRBV30 and TRBJ2-3; maybe TRBD1 (5 bases). Trimming cost V 0 bases and J 7 bases, with 8 bases left between them. This CDR3 is 12 amino acids long. Germline CDR1 is GTSNPN and CDR2 is SVGIG (reference sequence). The CDR3 here is CAWSVGLHTQYF. In DNA, the CDR3 is TGTGCCTGGAGTGTGGGGCTTCATACGCAGTATTTT.